The sequence of this T cell receptor (beta chain) was determined in a study of blood T cell repertoires in COVID-19. At the level of the study: PBMCs, B-cell-depleted T cells, or T cells provided the cDNA or gDNA that made up the material.

Trimming cost V 2 bases and J 0 bases, with 10 bases left between them. Germline V gene lookup returns CDR1 SGHVS and CDR2 FQNEAQ. The CDR3 spans 15 residues. Some clones are missing from TCRdb's copy, which holds only in-frame ones; the method was immunoSEQ multiplex PCR. Of 130,000 to 150,000 clones in the sample, 87% were seen once. The sample was peripheral blood. The receptor comes from a man between 50 and 59 years old who had recovered from COVID-19. The rearrangement uses TRBV7-8 and TRBJ1-1; maybe TRBD1 (6 bases). The CDR3 nucleotides are TGTGCCAGCAGCTTATCGCCAGGGGTGAACACTGAAGCTTTCTTT. Protein product: CASSLSPGVNTEAFF.